Below are 28 T cell receptor beta chains sequenced from a single sample in a study of OX40 agonist ivuxolimab in advanced cancers. Sequenced by immunoSEQ multiplex PCR; TCRdb stores in-frame clones only, minus some. Among tens of thousands of clones listed, about 85% were seen once. The specimen was CD4+ or CD8+ T cells sorted from blood, collected in a trial of the OX40 agonist ivuxolimab. These receptors were collected from an adult with an advanced solid tumor such as melanoma, head and neck, liver or kidney cancer.

The chain carries TRBV2 and TRBJ1-2, with a weak D call TRBD1 (5 bases). CDR1 and CDR2 from the germline V gene are SNHLY and FYNNEI. V was cut by 6 bases and J by 1 base, with 9 bases left in between. The CDR3 is made up of 13 amino acids. CDR3 sequence: CASRGTFNYGYTF. CDR3 DNA sequence: TGTGCCAGCAGGGGGACCTTTAACTATGGCTACACCTTC.

J is TRBJ1-5 and V is TRBV27; D is possibly TRBD1 (5 bases). Germline V gene data show CDR1 as MNHEY and CDR2 as SMNVEV (reference sequence). The CDR3 has 16 amino acids. V dropped 6 bases and J dropped 0 bases, with 15 bases sitting between them. The CDR3 nucleotides are TGTGCCAGCAGCCTGACAGCCGATTATAGCAATCAGCCCCAGCATTTT. Protein: CASSLTADYSNQPQHF.

The chain couples TRBV30 to TRBJ1-3, with a weak D call TRBD1 (5 bases). This CDR3 contains 14 residues. Germline-derived CDR1 and CDR2 are GTSNPN and SVGIG (reference sequence). V dropped 5 bases and J dropped 2 bases, with 13 bases sitting between them. The CDR3 bases are TGTGCCTGGTCCAACCCAGGGACTGGAAACACCATATATTTT. Its translation: CAWSNPGTGNTIYF.

The chain uses TRBV5-1 and TRBJ2-3, with TRBD2 matching over 11 bases. Trimming took 0 bases from V and 0 from J; bases not matched to a gene: 3. Germline-derived CDR1 and CDR2 are SGHRS and YFSETQ. The CDR3 loop spans 17 amino acids. The CDR3 here is CASSLEPSGGSTDTQYF. In nucleotides, the CDR3 is TGCGCCAGCAGCTTGGAACCTAGCGGGGGGAGCACAGATACGCAGTATTTT.

The chain employs TRBV6-1 and TRBJ1-1; no clear D gene. Germline V gene lookup returns CDR1 MNHNS and CDR2 SASEGT. V was clipped by 8 bases and J by 5 bases, with 15 bases between them. The CDR3 is 13 residues long. The CDR3 sequence is CASPPRVGTEAFF. As DNA, the CDR3 is TGTGCCAGCCCGCCGCGAGTGGGAACTGAAGCTTTCTTT.

The genes are TRBV5-4 and TRBJ2-1; the match to TRBD2 covers 9 bases. This CDR3 is built from 13 residues. Unmatched junction bases numbered 4, after V lost 5 bases and J lost 7 bases. Germline CDR1 and CDR2: SGHNT and YYREEE (reference sequence). In DNA, the CDR3 is TGTGCCAGCAGGTTAGCGGGGGCGAATGAGCAGTTCTTC. It is translated as CASRLAGANEQFF.

Written as DNA, the CDR3 is TGTGCCAGCAGTCTTACGGGGGAAAGGGCCGGGGAGCTGTTTTTT. Translation gives CASSLTGERAGELFF. The chain uses TRBV25-1 and TRBJ2-2; possibly TRBD2 for D (6 bases). CDR1 and CDR2 (germline): MGHDK, SYGVNS. Trimming shortened V by 5 bases and J by 6 bases, and 16 bases separated the two germline ends. The CDR3 extends over 15 amino acids.

The chain joins TRBV10-1 to TRBJ2-1; 14 bases fit TRBD2. Germline V gene data show CDR1 as WNHNN and CDR2 as SYGVQD (reference sequence). V shed 5 bases and J 6 bases; nucleotides not matched to a gene: 9. There are 17 residues in the CDR3. The DNA of the CDR3 is TGCGCCAGCAGTCGCACCTCCGGGACTAGCGGGAGCAATGAGCAGTTCTTC. Its protein is CASSRTSGTSGSNEQFF.

This clone has only one observation. The CDR3 region has the DNA TGTGCCACCAGCAGAGATTTGGGGGAAGAGACCCAGTACTTC. This encodes CATSRDLGEETQYF. J is TRBJ2-5 and V is TRBV15, with D perhaps TRBD1 or TRBD2 (5 bases each). The CDR3 is 14 residues long. CDR1 and CDR2 from the germline V gene are LNHNV and YYDKDF (reference sequence). V lost 0 bases and J lost 3, with 8 bases in between.

V is TRBV30 and J is TRBJ1-4; no clear D gene. Germline lookup yields CDR1 GTSNPN and CDR2 SVGIG (reference sequence). V was clipped by 2 bases and J by 8 bases, with 15 bases between them. There are 14 residues in the CDR3. This CDR3 reads CAWSYTTAGEKLFF. CDR3 nucleotides: TGTGCCTGGAGTTATACAACCGCCGGGGAAAAACTGTTTTTT.

The chain recombines TRBV29-1 with TRBJ1-4, with 8 bases lining up with TRBD1. The CDR3 has 13 amino acids. Germline trimming cut 6 bases from V and 9 bases from J; bases unmatched to any gene: 9. Per the germline V gene, CDR1 is SQVTM and CDR2 is ANQGSEA. The CDR3 DNA reads as TGCAGCGTCGCAACAGGACAGGGCCAAAAACTGTTTTTT. Protein: CSVATGQGQKLFF.

V is TRBV5-5 and J is TRBJ1-1, with D possibly TRBD1 on 6 matching bases. Trimming cost V 1 base and J 4 bases, with 8 bases left between them. Germline V CDR1 and CDR2: SGHKS, YYEKEE (reference sequence). The CDR3 is 13 amino acids. The CDR3 sequence is CASSLMGATEAFF. DNA for the CDR3: TGTGCCAGCAGCTTGATGGGGGCCACTGAAGCTTTCTTT.

This chain uses TRBV15 with TRBJ2-3, with D tentatively TRBD1 (5 bases). Germline CDR1 LNHNV, CDR2 YYDKDF (reference sequence). The CDR3 is 16 residues long. V dropped 3 bases and J dropped 0 bases, with 13 bases sitting between them. CDR3 sequence: CATSSPEGASTDTQYF. Here the CDR3 DNA reads TGTGCCACCAGCAGCCCCGAAGGGGCTAGCACAGATACGCAGTATTTT.

The V gene is TRBV28, the J gene TRBJ2-5; TRBD1 matches at 7 bases. The CDR3 has 16 residues. The germline V gene encodes CDR1 MDHEN and CDR2 SYDVKM. V gave up 2 bases and J gave up 9 bases; unmatched junction bases: 15. CDR3 sequence reads: CASSLETGTAKRAQYF. DNA for the CDR3: TGTGCCAGCAGTTTAGAGACCGGGACAGCCAAGAGGGCCCAGTACTTC.

The chain carries TRBV6-6 and TRBJ2-7, with 7 positions matching TRBD2. CDR3 size: 12 residues. Trimming removed 6 bases from V and 6 bases from J; junction bases left unmatched: 5. Germline V gives CDR1 MNHNY, CDR2 SVGAGI (reference sequence). CDR3 protein: CASRLGGGEQYF. CDR3 DNA sequence: TGTGCCAGCAGACTGGGGGGGGGCGAGCAGTACTTC.

V usage is TRBV18 and J usage is TRBJ2-4; TRBD1 might be the D (6 bases). CDR1 and CDR2 (germline): KGHSH, LQKENI. The CDR3 consists of 15 residues. Trimming cost V 5 bases and J 6 bases, with 17 bases left between them. CDR3 residues: CASSTGQIQGNIQYF. DNA of the CDR3: TGTGCCAGCTCAACCGGACAGATCCAGGGAAACATTCAGTACTTC. The full variable domain, its missing parts supplied by reference TRBV18 and TRBJ2-4, is NAGVMQNPRHLVRRRGQEARLRCSPMKGHSHVYWYRQLPEEGLKFMVYLQKENIIDESGMPKERFSAEFPKEGPSILRIQQVVRGDSAAYFCASSTGQIQGNIQYFGAGTRLSVL.

The rearrangement uses TRBV11-1 and TRBJ2-3; no clear D. This CDR3 region has 15 residues. Between the trimmed V and J ends, which lost 7 bases and 0 bases, there was a span of 14 bases. The germline V gene encodes CDR1 SGHAT and CDR2 FQDESV (reference sequence). CDR3 protein: CASNTGSPSTDTQYF. As DNA, the CDR3 is TGTGCCAGCAATACGGGCAGCCCTAGCACAGATACGCAGTATTTT.

V usage is TRBV11-3 and J usage is TRBJ1-1; D gene ambiguous. CDR1 is SGHNT and CDR2 is YENEEA in the germline V gene. V was cut by 2 bases and J by 1 base, with 5 bases left in between. This CDR3 has 13 residues. CDR3 DNA: TGTGCCAGCAGCTTAACCAGGAACACTGAAGCTTTCTTT. Translation gives CASSLTRNTEAFF.

This sequence joins TRBV6-5 and TRBJ2-1; the match to TRBD2 covers 9 bases. Germline CDR1 is MNHEY and CDR2 is SVGAGI. J lost 7 bases, V lost 4 bases, and 11 bases had no gene match. The CDR3 contains 16 residues. The CDR3 reads CASSSRASGVGNEQFF. The CDR3 bases are TGTGCCAGCAGTTCCCGAGCTAGCGGGGTCGGGAATGAGCAGTTCTTC.

This rearrangement joins TRBV11-2 to TRBJ2-1; D could derive from TRBD1 or TRBD2 (6 bases each). This CDR3 region has 16 residues. The V gene's germline CDR1 is SGHAT and CDR2 FQNNGV. The V gene lost 5 bases and the J gene lost 2 bases, with 16 bases spanning the gap. Written as DNA, the CDR3 is TGTGCCAGCAGCCCACTAGGGGGGCCTACCTACAATGAGCAGTTCTTC. Its protein is CASSPLGGPTYNEQFF.

This clone was seen a handful of times. The chain employs TRBV9 and TRBJ2-5; D ambiguous. V was shortened by 0 bases and J by 5 bases, with 14 bases between the two germline ends. The CDR3 has 15 amino acids. Germline CDR1 and CDR2: SGDLS and YYNGEE. The CDR3: CASSVGGTRRETQYF. In nucleotides, the CDR3 is TGTGCCAGCAGCGTAGGTGGAACCCGACGGGAGACCCAGTACTTC.

This sequence joins TRBV19 and TRBJ1-5; a weak D match, TRBD1 (6 bases). The germline gives CDR1 LNHDA, CDR2 SQIVND (reference sequence). V lost 1 base, J lost 4 bases, and 11 bases lay in between. The CDR3 covers 15 residues. In DNA form, the CDR3 reads TGTGCCAGTAGTATAGCGGACAGCTCGAATCAGCCCCAGCATTTT. Its protein product is CASSIADSSNQPQHF.

This rearrangement joins TRBV13 to TRBJ2-2, with 7 bases lining up with TRBD2. The CDR3 has 19 residues. The V gene's germline CDR1 is PRHDT and CDR2 FYEKMQ (reference sequence). V was pared by 3 bases and J by 2 bases, with 15 bases of the junction left unmatched. The CDR3 loop is CASSFSPMRSGVNTGELFF. CDR3 nucleotides: TGTGCCAGCAGCTTCTCCCCAATGAGAAGCGGGGTTAACACCGGGGAGCTGTTTTTT.

The chain employs TRBV7-2 and TRBJ1-5; possible D gene TRBD1, 5 bases. CDR1 and CDR2 (germline): SGHTA, FQGNSA. The CDR3 extends over 13 amino acids. V was trimmed by 8 bases and J by 3 bases, leaving 11 bases between them. The CDR3 DNA sequence: TGTGCCAGCTCCAGACAGTCCAATCAGCCCCAGCATTTT. Encoded protein: CASSRQSNQPQHF.

The chain joins TRBV15 to TRBJ2-3, with TRBD1 matching 8 bases. Germline V gives CDR1 LNHNV, CDR2 YYDKDF (reference sequence). Germline trimming cut 5 bases from V and 2 bases from J; bases unmatched to any gene: 6. The CDR3 runs 15 residues. Written as DNA, the CDR3 is TGTGCCACCAGCCCGACAGGGGCAATCACAGATACGCAGTATTTT. Translating gives CATSPTGAITDTQYF.

The J gene is TRBJ1-6, the V gene TRBV7-2; weak D call: TRBD1 (6 bases). Germline loops: CDR1 SGHTA, CDR2 FQGNSA. V lost 1 base and J lost 2, with 12 bases in between. The CDR3 loop spans 17 amino acids. The CDR3 sequence: CASSLVQGLPYNSPLHF. Here the CDR3 DNA reads TGTGCCAGCAGCTTAGTCCAGGGGTTACCCTATAATTCACCCCTCCACTTT.

This clone was seen once. The V gene is TRBV18, the J gene TRBJ1-6, with unresolved D. Per the germline V gene, CDR1 is KGHSH and CDR2 is LQKENI. This CDR3 comprises 14 residues. Trimming took off 3 bases at V and 10 bases at J, with 13 bases between the two ends. As DNA, the CDR3 is TGTGCCAGCTCACCGGAAAGGGCTGGATCACCCCTCCACTTT. This sequence encodes CASSPERAGSPLHF.

This sequence joins TRBV6-5 and TRBJ2-7; tentatively, D is TRBD2 (6 bases). This CDR3 region has 15 residues. Trimming stripped 0 bases from V and 4 bases from J, with 13 bases between. Germline V gives CDR1 MNHEY, CDR2 SVGAGI. As DNA, the CDR3 is TGTGCCAGCAGTTACTCGTATGCGGGATCGTACGAGCAGTACTTC. This sequence encodes CASSYSYAGSYEQYF.